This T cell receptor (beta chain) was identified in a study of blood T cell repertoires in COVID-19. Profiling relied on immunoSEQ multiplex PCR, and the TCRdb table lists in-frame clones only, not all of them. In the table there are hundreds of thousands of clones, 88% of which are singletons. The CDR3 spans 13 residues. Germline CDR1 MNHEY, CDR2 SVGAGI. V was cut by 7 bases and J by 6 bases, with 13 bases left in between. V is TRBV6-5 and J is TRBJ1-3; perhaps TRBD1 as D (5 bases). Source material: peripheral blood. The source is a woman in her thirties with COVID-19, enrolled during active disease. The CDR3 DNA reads TGTGCCAGCACCAGGGCTCTGTCAAACACCATATATTTT. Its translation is CASTRALSNTIYF.